This TCR beta chain was documented in a study of shared clonotypes between healthy human individuals. Points from the study as a whole: The rarefaction results pointed to incomplete sorted-subset sequencing despite large depth.

The assay was carried out at the deep level. Measured with immunoSEQ multiplex PCR; TCRdb has only the in-frame clones, and not every one. Of millions of clones in the sample, 95% were seen once. As concerns this clone: The antigen is unknown.

The V gene lost 7 bases and the J gene lost 6 bases, with 7 bases spanning the gap. The CDR3 runs to 12 residues. From germline, CDR1 is MNHNY and CDR2 SVGAGI (reference sequence). Adult Caucasians living in Nashville, Tennessee made up all of the donors. A split of CD4+ cells into CD45RA+ naive and CD45RA-negative memory subsets was performed. Sequencing was done on a sample of naive CD4+ T cells sorted from blood. Subset denoted: CD45RA+ positively selected. The chain links TRBV6-6 to TRBJ1-6, with D unresolved. This sequence was found in a man between 18 and 35 years old in good health. The DNA of the CDR3 is TGTGCCAGCAACCTCCCTAATTCACCCCTCCACTTT. It codes for CASNLPNSPLHF.